This paragraph covers one T cell receptor (beta chain) sequence. Its antigen is undetermined. CDR3 length: 13 residues. Per the germline V gene, CDR1 is DFQATT and CDR2 is SNEGSKA (reference sequence). Trimming cost V 5 bases and J 4 bases, with 11 bases left between them. TCRdb redid the calling of the reads with MiXCR, one entry per CDR3 protein. The data show about 490,000 distinct CDR3 sequences, approximately 25% seen once. This record belongs to a study of T cell repertoires in cytomegalovirus infection. About the research overall: Public TCR beta signatures provided an indication of both CMV infection and a matching HLA type. Notes on the study in general: The ex vivo response showed dominance by HLA-C-restricted CMV-specific TCR beta clonotypes. Carriers of CMV and the relevant HLA type were discriminated by public TCR beta frequency.

Sample: PBMCs. The chain has TRBV20-1 and TRBJ1-4, with D perhaps TRBD1 (6 bases). The sequence derives from a human donor in good health (CMV status not recorded). Some clones in this sample may be carry-over from other donors' samples. Here the CDR3 reads CSAGQSDNEKLFF. CDR3 DNA: TGCAGTGCTGGACAGTCCGATAATGAAAAACTGTTTTTT.